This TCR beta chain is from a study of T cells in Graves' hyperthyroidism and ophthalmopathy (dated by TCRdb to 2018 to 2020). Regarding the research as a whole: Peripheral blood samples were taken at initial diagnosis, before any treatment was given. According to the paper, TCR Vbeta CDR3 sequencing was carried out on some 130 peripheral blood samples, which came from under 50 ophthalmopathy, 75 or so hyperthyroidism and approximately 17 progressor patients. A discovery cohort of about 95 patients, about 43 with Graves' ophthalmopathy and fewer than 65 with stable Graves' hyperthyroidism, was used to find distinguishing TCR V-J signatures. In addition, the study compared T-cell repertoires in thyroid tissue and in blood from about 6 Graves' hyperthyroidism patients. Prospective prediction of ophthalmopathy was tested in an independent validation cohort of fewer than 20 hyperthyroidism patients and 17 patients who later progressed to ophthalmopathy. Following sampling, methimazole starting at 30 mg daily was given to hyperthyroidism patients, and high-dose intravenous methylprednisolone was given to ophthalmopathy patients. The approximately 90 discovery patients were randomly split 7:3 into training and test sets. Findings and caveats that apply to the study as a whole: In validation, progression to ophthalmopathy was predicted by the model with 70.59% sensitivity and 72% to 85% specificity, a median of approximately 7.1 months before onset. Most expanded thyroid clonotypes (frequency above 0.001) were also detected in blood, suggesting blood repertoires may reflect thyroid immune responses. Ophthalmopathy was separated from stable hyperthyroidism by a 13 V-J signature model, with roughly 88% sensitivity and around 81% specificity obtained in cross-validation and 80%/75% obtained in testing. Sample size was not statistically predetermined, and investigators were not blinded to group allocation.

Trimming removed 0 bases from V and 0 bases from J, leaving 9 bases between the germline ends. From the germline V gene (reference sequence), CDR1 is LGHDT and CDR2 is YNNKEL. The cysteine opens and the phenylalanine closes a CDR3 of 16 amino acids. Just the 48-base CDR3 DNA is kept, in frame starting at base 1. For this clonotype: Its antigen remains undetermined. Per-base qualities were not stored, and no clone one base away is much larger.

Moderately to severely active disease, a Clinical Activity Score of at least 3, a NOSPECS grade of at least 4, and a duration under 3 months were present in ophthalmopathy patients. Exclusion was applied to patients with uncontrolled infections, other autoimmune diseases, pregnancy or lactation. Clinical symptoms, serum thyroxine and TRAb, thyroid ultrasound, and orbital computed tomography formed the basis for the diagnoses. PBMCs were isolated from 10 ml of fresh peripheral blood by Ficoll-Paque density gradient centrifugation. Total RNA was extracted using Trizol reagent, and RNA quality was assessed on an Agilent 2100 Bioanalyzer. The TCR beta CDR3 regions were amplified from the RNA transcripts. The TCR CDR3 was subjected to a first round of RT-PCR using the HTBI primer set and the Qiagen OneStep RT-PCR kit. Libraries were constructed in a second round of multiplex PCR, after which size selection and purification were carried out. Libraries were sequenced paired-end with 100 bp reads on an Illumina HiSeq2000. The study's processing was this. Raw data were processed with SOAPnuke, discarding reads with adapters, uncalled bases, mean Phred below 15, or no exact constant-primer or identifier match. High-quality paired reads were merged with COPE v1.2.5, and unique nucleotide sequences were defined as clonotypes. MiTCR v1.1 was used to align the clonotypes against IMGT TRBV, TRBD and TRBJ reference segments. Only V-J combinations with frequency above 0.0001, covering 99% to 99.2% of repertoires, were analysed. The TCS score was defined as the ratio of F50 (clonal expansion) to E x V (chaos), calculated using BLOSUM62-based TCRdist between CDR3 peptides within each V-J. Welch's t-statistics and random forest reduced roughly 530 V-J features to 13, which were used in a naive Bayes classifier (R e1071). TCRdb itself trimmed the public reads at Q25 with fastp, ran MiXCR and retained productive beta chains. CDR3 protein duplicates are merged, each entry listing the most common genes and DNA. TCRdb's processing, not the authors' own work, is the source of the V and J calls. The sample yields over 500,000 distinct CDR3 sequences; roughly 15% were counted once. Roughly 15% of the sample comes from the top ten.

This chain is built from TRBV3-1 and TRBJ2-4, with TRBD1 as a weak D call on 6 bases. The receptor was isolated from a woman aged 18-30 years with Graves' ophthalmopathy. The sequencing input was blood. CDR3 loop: CASSQERGKAKNIQYF. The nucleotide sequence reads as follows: TGTGCCAGCAGCCAAGAAAGGGGGAAAGCCAAAAACATTCAGTACTTC.